This T cell receptor (beta chain) was sequenced for a study of T cell responses to AZD1222 COVID-19 vaccine. Study as a whole: Second doses that came at about 4 or about 12 weeks were put together. Study outcomes and limitations: Clonal diversity was possibly underestimated, and white British individuals and females predominated among donors. At baseline, seropositivity was found in only a handful of AZD1222 recipients.

CDR3 size: 16 residues. Germline CDR1 reads LNHDA; CDR2 reads SQIVND (reference sequence). V was cut by 4 bases and J by 4 bases, with 17 bases left in between. Sequencing used immunoSEQ multiplex PCR; TCRdb keeps in-frame clones, though not all of them. The data show tens of thousands of clones, roughly 90% seen once. Concerning this clone itself: What it binds is not known.

Sequenced here: peripheral blood, sampled on day 0 of AZD1222 vaccination. The receptor comes from an adult in good health. This sequence joins TRBV19 and TRBJ1-5; no clear D. CDR3 nucleotides: TGTGCCAGTAGTACACGCTTAGCCCGGGGTAATCAGCCCCAGCATTTT. This encodes CASSTRLARGNQPQHF.